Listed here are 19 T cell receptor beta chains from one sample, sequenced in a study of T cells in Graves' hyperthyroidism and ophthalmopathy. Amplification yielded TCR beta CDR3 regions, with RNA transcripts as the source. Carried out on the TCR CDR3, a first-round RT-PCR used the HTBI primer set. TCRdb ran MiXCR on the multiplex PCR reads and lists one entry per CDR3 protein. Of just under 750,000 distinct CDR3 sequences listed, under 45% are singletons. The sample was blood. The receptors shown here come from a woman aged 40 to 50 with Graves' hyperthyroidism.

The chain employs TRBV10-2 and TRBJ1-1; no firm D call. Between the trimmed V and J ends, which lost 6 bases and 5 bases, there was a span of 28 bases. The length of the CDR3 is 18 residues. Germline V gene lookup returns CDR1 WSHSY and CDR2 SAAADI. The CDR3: CASRASAYFPTSGTEAFF. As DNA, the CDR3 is TGCGCCAGCAGGGCCAGCGCCTATTTCCCCACCTCGGGGACTGAAGCTTTCTTT.

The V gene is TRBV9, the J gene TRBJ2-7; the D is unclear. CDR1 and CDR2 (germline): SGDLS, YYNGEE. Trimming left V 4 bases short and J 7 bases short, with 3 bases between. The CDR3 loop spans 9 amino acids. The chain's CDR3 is CASSQEQYF. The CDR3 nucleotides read TGTGCCAGCAGCCAAGAGCAGTACTTC.

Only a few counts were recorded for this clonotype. CDR3 DNA: TGCAGTGCTACCGGACAGGGGGATGGCTACACCTTC. Translating it yields CSATGQGDGYTF. The chain is built from TRBV20-1 and TRBJ1-2, with 10 bases lining up with TRBD1. J lost 6 bases, V lost 4 bases, and 2 bases had no gene match. Germline V gene data show CDR1 as DFQATT and CDR2 as SNEGSKA (reference sequence). The length of the CDR3 is 12 residues.

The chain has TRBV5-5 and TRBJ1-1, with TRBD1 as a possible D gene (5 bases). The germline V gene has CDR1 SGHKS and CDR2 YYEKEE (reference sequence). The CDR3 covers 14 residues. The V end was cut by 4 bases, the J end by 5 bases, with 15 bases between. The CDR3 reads CASSPGAGSTEAFF. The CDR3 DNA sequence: TGTGCCAGCAGCCCTGGGGCAGGGTCGACTGAAGCTTTCTTT.

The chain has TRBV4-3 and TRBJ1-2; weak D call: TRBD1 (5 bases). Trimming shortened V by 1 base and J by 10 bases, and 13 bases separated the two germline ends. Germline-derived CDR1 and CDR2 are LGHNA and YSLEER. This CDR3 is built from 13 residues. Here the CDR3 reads CASSQGEGLDYTF. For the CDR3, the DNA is TGCGCCAGCAGCCAAGGAGAGGGGCTTGACTACACCTTC.

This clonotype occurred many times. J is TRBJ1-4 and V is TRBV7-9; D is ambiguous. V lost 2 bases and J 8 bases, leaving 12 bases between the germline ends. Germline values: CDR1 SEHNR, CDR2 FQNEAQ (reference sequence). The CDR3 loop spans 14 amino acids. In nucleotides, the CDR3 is TGTGCCAGCAGCTTAAGGGCCAGTTCCGAAAAACTGTTTTTT. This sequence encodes CASSLRASSEKLFF.

The CDR3 coding sequence is TGTGCCAGTACCCTGCGGGGGGCCTCCTCCTACGAGCAGTACTTC. The encoded protein is CASTLRGASSYEQYF. The chain combines TRBV13 with TRBJ2-7; TRBD2 agrees at 8 bases. V lost 9 bases, J lost 0 bases, and 10 bases stayed unmatched. Germline-derived CDR1 and CDR2 are PRHDT and FYEKMQ (reference sequence). This CDR3 spans 15 amino acids.

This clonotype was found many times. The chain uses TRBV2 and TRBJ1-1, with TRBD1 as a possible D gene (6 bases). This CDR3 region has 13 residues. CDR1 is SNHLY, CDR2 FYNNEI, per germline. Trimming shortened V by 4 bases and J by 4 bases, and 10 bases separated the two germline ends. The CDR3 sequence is CASSGGRGTEAFF. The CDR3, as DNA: TGTGCCAGCAGTGGGGGCAGGGGCACTGAAGCTTTCTTT.

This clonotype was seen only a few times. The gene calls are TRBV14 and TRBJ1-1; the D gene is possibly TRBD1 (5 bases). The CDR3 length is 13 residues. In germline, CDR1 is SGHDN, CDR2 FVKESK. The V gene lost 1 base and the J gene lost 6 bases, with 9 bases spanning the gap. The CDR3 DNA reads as TGTGCCAGCAGCCAAGGGGGGATGCCTGAAGCTTTCTTT. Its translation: CASSQGGMPEAFF.

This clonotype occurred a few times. This chain's CDR3 is CSAFEASGNTIYF. The CDR3, as DNA: TGCAGTGCTTTTGAAGCTTCTGGAAACACCATATATTTT. The J gene is TRBJ1-3, the V gene TRBV20-1; D is ambiguous. Germline V lookup: CDR1 DFQATT, CDR2 SNEGSKA (reference sequence). Deletions cut 5 bases from V and 1 base from J, with 9 bases between. The CDR3 totals 13 residues.

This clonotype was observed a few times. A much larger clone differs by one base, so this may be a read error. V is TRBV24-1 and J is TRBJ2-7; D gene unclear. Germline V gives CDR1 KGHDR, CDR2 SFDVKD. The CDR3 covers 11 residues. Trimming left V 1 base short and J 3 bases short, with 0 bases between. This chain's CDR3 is CATSDFYEQYF. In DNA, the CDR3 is TGTGCCACCAGTGATTTCTACGAGCAGTACTTC.

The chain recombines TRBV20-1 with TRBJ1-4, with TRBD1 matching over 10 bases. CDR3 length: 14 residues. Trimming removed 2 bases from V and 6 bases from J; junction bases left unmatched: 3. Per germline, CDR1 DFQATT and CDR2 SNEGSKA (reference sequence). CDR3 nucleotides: TGCAGTGCTAGATCGGGACAGGGGCATGAAAAACTGTTTTTT. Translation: CSARSGQGHEKLFF.

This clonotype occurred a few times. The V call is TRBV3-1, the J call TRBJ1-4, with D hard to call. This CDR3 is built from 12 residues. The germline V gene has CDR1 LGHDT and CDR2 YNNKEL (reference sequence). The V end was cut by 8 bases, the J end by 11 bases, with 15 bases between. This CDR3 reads CASSSGQLKLFF. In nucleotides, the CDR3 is TGTGCCAGCTCCTCCGGGCAGCTGAAACTGTTTTTT.

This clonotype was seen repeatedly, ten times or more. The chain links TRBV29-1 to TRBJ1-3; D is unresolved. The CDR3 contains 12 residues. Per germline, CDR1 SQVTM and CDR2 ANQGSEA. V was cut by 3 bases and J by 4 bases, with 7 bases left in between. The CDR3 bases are TGCAGCGTTGAGACGGGAGGAAACACCATATATTTT. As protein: CSVETGGNTIYF. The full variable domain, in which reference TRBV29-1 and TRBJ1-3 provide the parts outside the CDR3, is SAVISQKPSRDICQRGTSLTIQCQVDSQVTMMFWYRQQPGQSLTLIATANQGSEATYESGFVIDKFPISRPNLTFSTLTVSNMSPEDSSIYLCSVETGGNTIYFGEGSWLTVV.

The CDR3 region is CASSDGGPEAFF. CDR3 bases: TGTGCCAGCAGCGACGGGGGCCCTGAAGCTTTCTTT. J is TRBJ1-1 and V is TRBV7-6; weak D call: TRBD1 (6 bases). Germline CDR1 SGHVS, CDR2 FNYEAQ. Trimming took 5 bases from V and 6 from J, leaving 10 bases between them. This CDR3 region has 12 residues.

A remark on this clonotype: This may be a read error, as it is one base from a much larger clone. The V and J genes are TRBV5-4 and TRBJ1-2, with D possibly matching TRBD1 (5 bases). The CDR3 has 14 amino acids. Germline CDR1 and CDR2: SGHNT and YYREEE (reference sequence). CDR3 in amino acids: CASSPGTVDYGCTF. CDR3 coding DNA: TGTGCCAGCAGCCCCGGGACGGTGGACTATGGCTGCACCTTC.

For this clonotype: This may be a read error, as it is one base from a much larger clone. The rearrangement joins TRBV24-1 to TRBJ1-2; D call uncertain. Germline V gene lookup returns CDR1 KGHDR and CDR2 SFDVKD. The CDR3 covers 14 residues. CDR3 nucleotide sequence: TGTGCCACCAGTGATTTAAACAGAAACTATGGCTGCACCTTC. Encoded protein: CATSDLNRNYGCTF.

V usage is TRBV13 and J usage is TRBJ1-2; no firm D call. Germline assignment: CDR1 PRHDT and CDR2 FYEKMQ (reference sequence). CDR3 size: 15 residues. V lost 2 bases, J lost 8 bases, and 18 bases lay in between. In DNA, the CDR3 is TGTGCCAGCAGCTTACTACCAACAATGAACGCCGGCTACACCTTC. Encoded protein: CASSLLPTMNAGYTF.

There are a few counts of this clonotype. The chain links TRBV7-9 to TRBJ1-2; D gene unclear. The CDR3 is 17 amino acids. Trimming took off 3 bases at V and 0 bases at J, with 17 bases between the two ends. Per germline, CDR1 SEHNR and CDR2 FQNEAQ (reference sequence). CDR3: CASSLVWYAGPNYGYTF. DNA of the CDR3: TGTGCCAGCAGCTTGGTGTGGTATGCAGGACCTAACTATGGCTACACCTTC. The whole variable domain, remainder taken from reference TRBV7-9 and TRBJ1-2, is DTGVSQNPRHKITKRGQNVTFRCDPISEHNRLYWYRQTLGQGPEFLTYFQNEAQLEKSRLLSDRFSAERPKGSFSTLEIQRTEQGDSAMYLCASSLVWYAGPNYGYTFGSGTRLTVV.